This T cell receptor beta chain was retrieved from a study of blood T cells in healthy people across ages. Study outcomes and limitations: Fewer expanded clones and more diversity marked long-lived versus aged donors. Higher naive T cell percentage went strongly together with higher TCR beta diversity.

V shed 4 bases and J 8 bases; nucleotides not matched to a gene: 9. Germline CDR1 DFQATT, CDR2 SNEGSKA (reference sequence). This CDR3 region has 14 residues. As regards this clonotype: Its antigen is currently unknown.

For the second PCR, which ran for about 6 to 11 cycles, a sample-barcoded 5' primer and a J-beta primer mix were used. Each TCR beta cDNA got a 12-nucleotide random molecular identifier. TCRdb independently ran MiXCR on the 5' RACE reads; one entry per CDR3 protein. This table holds about 1,600,000 distinct CDR3 sequences, 42% found once. Every donor provided 9.5 to 10 milliliters of peripheral blood. The TCR was taken from a young woman in good health. The V call is TRBV20-1, the J call TRBJ1-2; TRBD1 agrees at 11 bases. Sequences were obtained from blood. CDR3 DNA: TGCAGTGCTAATCCCCCGCGGACAGGGGGCGGCTACACCTTC. Its translation is CSANPPRTGGGYTF.